This TCR beta chain stems from a study of T-cell reconstitution after alpha-beta-depleted transplantation in children. This clonotype occurred a few times. Trimming took 2 bases from V and 6 from J, leaving 12 bases between them. Looked up from germline, CDR1 is SEHNR and CDR2 is FQNEAQ (reference sequence). The CDR3 loop spans 14 amino acids. Unique molecular identifiers were incorporated when the TCRbeta library was constructed. From the PCR reads, TCRdb called clonotypes with MiXCR, one entry per CDR3 protein. The sample records more than 450,000 distinct CDR3 sequences, about 18% being singletons.

Sequences were derived from PBMCs from the stem cell graft donor, sampled from the stem cell graft. The receptor's source is a human donor who donated a stem cell graft to a child with acute lymphoblastic leukemia. This chain uses TRBV7-9 with TRBJ2-3, with D possibly being TRBD1 (7 bases). CDR3 amino acids: CASSLQSGGDTQYF. The CDR3 DNA reads as TGTGCCAGCAGCTTACAGTCAGGGGGGGATACGCAGTATTTT.